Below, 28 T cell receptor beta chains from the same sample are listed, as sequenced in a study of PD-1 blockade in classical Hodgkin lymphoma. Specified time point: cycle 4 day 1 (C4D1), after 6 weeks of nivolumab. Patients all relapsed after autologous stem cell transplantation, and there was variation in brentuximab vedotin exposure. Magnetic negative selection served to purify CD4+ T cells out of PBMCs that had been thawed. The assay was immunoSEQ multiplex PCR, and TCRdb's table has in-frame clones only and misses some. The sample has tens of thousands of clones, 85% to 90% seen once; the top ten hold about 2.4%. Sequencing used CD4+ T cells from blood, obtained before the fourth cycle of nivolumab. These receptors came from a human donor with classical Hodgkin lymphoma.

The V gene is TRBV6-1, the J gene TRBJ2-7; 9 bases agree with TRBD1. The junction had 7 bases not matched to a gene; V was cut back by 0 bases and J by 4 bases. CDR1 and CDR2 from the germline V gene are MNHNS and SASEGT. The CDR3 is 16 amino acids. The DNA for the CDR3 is TGTGCCAGCAGTGAAGCATCGACAGGGGGGATTTACGAGCAGTACTTC. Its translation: CASSEASTGGIYEQYF.

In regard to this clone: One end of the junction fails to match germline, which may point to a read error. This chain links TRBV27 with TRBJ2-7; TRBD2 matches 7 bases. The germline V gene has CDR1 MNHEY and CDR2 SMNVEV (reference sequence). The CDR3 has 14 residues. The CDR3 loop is CASSLSRGGSGLYF. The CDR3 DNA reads TGTGCCAGCAGTTTATCTCGCGGCGGGAGCGGGCTATATTTC.

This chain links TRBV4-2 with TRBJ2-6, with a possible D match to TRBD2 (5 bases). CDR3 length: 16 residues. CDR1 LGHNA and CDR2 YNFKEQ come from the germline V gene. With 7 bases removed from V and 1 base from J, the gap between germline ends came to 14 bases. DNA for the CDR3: TGTGCCAGCACCCCGGGGTATACATCTGGGGCCAACGTCCTGACTTTC. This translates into CASTPGYTSGANVLTF.

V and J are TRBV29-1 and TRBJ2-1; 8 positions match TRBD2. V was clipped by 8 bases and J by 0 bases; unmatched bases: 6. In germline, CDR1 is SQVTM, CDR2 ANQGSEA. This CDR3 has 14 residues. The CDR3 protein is CSTVAGSSYNEQFF. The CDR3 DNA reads TGCAGCACCGTAGCGGGGAGCTCCTACAATGAGCAGTTCTTC.

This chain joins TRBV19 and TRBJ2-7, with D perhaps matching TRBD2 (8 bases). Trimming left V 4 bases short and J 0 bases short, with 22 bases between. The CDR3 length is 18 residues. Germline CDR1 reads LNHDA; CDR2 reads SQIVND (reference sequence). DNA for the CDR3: TGTGCCAGTAGTAAGGGGGCGAAAGCGGGAGCGAGCTCCTACGAGCAGTACTTC. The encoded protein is CASSKGAKAGASSYEQYF. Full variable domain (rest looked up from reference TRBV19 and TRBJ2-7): DGGITQSPKYLFRKEGQNVTLSCEQNLNHDAMYWYRQDPGQGLRLIYYSQIVNDFQKGDIAEGYSVSREKKESFPLTVTSAQKNPTAFYLCASSKGAKAGASSYEQYFGPGTRLTVT.

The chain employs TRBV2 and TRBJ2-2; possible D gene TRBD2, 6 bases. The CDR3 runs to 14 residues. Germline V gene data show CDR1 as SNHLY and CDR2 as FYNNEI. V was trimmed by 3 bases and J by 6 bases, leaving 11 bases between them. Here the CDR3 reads CASSETRISGELFF. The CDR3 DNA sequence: TGTGCCAGCAGTGAGACTAGAATTTCCGGGGAGCTGTTTTTT.

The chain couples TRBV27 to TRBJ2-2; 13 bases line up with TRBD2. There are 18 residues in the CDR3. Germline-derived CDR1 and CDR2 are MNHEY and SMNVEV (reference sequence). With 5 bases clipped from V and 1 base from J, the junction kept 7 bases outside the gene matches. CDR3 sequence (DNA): TGTGCCAGCAGTCCCTGGACTAGCGGGAGAGTGAACACCGGGGAGCTGTTTTTT. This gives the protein CASSPWTSGRVNTGELFF.

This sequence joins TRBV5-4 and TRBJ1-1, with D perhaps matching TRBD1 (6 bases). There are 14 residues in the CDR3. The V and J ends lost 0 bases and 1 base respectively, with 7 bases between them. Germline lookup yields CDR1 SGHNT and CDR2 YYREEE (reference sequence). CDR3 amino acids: CASSLAGANTEAFF. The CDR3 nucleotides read TGTGCCAGCAGCTTGGCAGGGGCGAACACTGAAGCTTTCTTT.

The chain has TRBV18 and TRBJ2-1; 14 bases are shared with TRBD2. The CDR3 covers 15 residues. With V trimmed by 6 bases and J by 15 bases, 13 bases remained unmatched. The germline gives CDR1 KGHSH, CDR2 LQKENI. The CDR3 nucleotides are TGTGCCAGCTCCCAAGGACTAGCGGGGGGAATAGGATGGTTCTTC. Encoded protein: CASSQGLAGGIGWFF. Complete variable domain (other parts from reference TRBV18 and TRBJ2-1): NAGVMQNPRHLVRRRGQEARLRCSPMKGHSHVYWYRQLPEEGLKFMVYLQKENIIDESGMPKERFSAEFPKEGPSILRIQQVVRGDSAAYFCASSQGLAGGIGWFFGPGTRLTVL.

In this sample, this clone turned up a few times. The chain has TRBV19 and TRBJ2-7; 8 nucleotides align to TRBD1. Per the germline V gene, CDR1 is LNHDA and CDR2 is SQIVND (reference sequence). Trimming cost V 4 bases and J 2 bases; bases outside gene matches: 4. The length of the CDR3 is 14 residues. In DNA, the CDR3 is TGTGCCAGTAGTACCCGGACAGGGCCCTACGAGCAGTACTTC. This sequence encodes CASSTRTGPYEQYF.

CDR3 bases: TGTGCCAGCTCGATCCGAGAGACCGGGACAGGAACGAACACTGAAGCTTTCTTT. Translating it yields CASSIRETGTGTNTEAFF. The chain uses TRBV18 and TRBJ1-1; TRBD1 agrees at 8 bases. The CDR3 is 18 residues long. The germline V gene encodes CDR1 KGHSH and CDR2 LQKENI. V trimming: 6 bases; J trimming: 1 base; junction bases outside the gene matches: 16.

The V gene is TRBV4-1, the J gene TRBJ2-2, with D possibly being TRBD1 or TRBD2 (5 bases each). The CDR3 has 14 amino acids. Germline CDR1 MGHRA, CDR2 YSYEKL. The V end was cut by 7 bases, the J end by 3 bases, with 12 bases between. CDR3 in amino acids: CASNRGPDTGELFF. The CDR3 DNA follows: TGCGCCAGCAACCGGGGCCCGGACACCGGGGAGCTGTTTTTT.

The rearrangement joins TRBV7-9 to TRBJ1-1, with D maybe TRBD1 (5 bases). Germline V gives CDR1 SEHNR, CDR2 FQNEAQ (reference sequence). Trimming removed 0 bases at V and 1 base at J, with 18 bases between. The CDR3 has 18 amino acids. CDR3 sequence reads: CASSLADLVRDGNTEAFF. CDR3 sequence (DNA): TGTGCCAGCAGCTTAGCCGACTTGGTCCGGGACGGGAACACTGAAGCTTTCTTT.

The CDR3 protein is CASSRAGEKLFF. Written as DNA, the CDR3 is TGTGCCAGCAGCAGGGCGGGAGAAAAACTGTTTTTT. The chain combines TRBV6-5 with TRBJ1-4; tentative D call: TRBD1 (5 bases). Germline CDR1 reads MNHEY; CDR2 reads SVGAGI. The V end was cut by 6 bases, the J end by 8 bases, with 10 bases between. This CDR3 is 12 amino acids long.

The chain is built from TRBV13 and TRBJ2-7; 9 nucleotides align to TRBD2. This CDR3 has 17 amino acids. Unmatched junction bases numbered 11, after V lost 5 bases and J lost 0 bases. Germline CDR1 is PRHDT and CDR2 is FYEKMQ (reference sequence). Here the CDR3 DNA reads TGTGCCAGCAGCGGGCTAGCGGGACAGAATAACTCCTACGAGCAGTACTTC. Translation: CASSGLAGQNNSYEQYF.

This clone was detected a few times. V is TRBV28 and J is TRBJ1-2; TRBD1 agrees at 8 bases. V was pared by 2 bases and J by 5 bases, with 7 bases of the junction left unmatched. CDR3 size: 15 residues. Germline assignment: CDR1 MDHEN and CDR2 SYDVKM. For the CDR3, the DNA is TGTGCCAGCAGTTTAAGCGGGACAGGACAATATGGCTACACCTTC. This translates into CASSLSGTGQYGYTF.

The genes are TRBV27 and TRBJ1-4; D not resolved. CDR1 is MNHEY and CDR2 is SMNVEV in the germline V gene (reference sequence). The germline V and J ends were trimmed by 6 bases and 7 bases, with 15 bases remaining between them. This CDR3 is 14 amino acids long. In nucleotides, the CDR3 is TGTGCCAGCAGGGAGACACGGAACAGTGAAAAACTGTTTTTT. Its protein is CASRETRNSEKLFF.

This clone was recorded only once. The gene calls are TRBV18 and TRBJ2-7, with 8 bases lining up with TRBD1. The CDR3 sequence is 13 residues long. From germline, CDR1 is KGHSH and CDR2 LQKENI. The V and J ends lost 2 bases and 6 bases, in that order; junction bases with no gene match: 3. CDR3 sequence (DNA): TGTGCCAGCTCACCATCAGGGGGCCGCGAGCAGTACTTC. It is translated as CASSPSGGREQYF.

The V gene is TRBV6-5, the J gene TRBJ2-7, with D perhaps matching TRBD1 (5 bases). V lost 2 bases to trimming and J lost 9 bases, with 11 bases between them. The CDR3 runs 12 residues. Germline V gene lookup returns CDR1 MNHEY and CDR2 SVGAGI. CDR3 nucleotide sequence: TGTGCCAGCAGTTACCTCAATGGGGCGCAGTACTTC. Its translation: CASSYLNGAQYF.

CDR3 loop: CASSIAGGIETQYF. CDR3 in DNA: TGTGCCAGTTCCATAGCGGGAGGAATAGAGACCCAGTACTTC. V is TRBV19 and J is TRBJ2-5; 10 nucleotides align to TRBD2. Trimming took 8 bases from V and 4 from J; bases not matched to a gene: 7. From germline, CDR1 is LNHDA and CDR2 SQIVND (reference sequence). This CDR3 is built from 14 residues.

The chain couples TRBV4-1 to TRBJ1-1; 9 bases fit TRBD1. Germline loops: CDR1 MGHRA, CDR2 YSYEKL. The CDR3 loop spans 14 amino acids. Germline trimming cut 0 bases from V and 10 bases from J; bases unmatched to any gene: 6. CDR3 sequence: CASSQERDREGAFF. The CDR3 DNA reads TGCGCCAGCAGCCAAGAACGGGACAGGGAGGGAGCTTTCTTT.

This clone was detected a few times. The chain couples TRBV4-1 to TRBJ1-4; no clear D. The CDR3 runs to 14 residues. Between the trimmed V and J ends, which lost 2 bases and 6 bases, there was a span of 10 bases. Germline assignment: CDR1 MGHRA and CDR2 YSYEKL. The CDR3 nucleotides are TGCGCCAGCAGCCAAAGGAGGGTGGATGAAAAACTGTTTTTT. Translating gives CASSQRRVDEKLFF.

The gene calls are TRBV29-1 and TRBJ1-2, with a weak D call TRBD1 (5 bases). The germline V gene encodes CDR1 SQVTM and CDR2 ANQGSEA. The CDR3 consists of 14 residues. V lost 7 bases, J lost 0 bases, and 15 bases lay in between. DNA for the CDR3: TGCAGCGCTAAGAGAAGGGACTCTAACTATGGCTACACCTTC. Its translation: CSAKRRDSNYGYTF.

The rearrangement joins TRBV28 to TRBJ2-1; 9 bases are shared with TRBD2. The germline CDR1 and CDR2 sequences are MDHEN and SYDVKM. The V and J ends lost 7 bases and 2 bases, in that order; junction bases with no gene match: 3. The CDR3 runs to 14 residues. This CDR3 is CASMTSGPYNEQFF. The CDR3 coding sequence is TGTGCCAGCATGACTAGCGGACCCTACAATGAGCAGTTCTTC.

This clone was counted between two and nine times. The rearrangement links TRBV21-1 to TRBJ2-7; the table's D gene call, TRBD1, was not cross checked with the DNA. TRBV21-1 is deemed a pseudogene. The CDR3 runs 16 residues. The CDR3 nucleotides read TGTGCCAGCAGGCCAGGTAGGGGCGCCTTTTCCTACGAGCAGTACTTC. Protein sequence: CASRPGRGAFSYEQYF.

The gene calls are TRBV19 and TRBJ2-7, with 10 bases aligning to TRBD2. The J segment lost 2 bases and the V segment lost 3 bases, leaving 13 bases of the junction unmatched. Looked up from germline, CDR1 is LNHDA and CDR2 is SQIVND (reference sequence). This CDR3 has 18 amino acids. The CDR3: CASSMGLILAGQAYEQYF. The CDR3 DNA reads TGTGCCAGTAGTATGGGCCTCATACTAGCGGGGCAAGCCTACGAGCAGTACTTC.

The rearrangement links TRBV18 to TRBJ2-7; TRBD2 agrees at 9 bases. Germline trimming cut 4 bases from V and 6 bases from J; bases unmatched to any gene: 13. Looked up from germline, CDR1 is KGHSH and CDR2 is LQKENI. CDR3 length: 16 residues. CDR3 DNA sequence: TGTGCCAGCTCACTTTCCGCGTTAGCGGGAGTAGTCGAGCAGTACTTC. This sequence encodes CASSLSALAGVVEQYF.

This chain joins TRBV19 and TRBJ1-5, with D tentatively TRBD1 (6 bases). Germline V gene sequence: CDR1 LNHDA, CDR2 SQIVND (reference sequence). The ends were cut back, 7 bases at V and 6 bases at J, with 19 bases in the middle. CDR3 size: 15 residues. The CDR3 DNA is TGTGCCAGTACCCCCTCCCGGGGGGGCGGTCAGCCCCAGCATTTT. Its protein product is CASTPSRGGGQPQHF.